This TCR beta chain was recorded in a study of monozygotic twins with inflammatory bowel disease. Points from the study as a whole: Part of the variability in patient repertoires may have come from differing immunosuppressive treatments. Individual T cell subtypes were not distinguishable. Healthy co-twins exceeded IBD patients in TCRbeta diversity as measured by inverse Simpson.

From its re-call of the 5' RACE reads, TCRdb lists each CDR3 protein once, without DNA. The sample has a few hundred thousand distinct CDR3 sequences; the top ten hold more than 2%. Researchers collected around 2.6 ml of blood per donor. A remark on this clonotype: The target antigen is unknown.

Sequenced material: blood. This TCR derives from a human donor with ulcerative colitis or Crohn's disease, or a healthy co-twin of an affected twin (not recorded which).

CDR3 in amino acids: CASSPWTSGATQETQYF. This sequence joins TRBV7-2 and TRBJ2-5; the TCRdb call, TRBD2, lacks DNA for checking. Germline CDR1 and CDR2: SGHTA and FQGNSA. The CDR3 sequence is 17 residues long.